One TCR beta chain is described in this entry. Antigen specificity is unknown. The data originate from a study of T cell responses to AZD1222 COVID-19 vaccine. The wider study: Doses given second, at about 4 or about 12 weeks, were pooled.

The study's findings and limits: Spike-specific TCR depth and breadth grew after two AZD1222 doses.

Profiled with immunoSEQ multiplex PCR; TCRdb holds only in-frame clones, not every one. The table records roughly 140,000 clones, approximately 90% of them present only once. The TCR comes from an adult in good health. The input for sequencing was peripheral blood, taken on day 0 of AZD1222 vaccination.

The DNA of the CDR3 is TGTGCCAGTAGTATAGATCCTAACAATCAGCCCCAGCATTTT. Protein: CASSIDPNNQPQHF. The rearrangement uses TRBV19 and TRBJ1-5, with D hard to call. Per the germline V gene, CDR1 is LNHDA and CDR2 is SQIVND (reference sequence). The CDR3 covers 14 residues. Trimming removed 0 bases at V and 3 bases at J, with 6 bases between.